Presented here are 4 T cell receptor beta chains from one specimen sequenced in a study of blood T cell repertoires in COVID-19. The assay was immunoSEQ multiplex PCR, and TCRdb's table has in-frame clones only and misses some. This sample has 150,000 to 200,000 clones, with almost 90% found just once. The sequencing input was peripheral blood. All receptors derive from a man between 50 and 59 years old with acute or convalescent COVID-19.

The V and J genes are TRBV7-9 and TRBJ2-7; the D gene is possibly TRBD2 (6 bases). V lost 4 bases and J lost 3, with 16 bases in between. Germline V gene sequence: CDR1 SEHNR, CDR2 FQNEAQ (reference sequence). The CDR3 extends over 15 amino acids. The CDR3 loop is CASSSLGQDYYEQYF. For the CDR3, the DNA is TGTGCCAGCAGCTCCCTCGGTCAGGACTACTACGAGCAGTACTTC.

J is TRBJ1-1 and V is TRBV7-9; TRBD1 is a possible D gene (6 bases). Germline V gene data show CDR1 as SEHNR and CDR2 as FQNEAQ (reference sequence). The CDR3 is made up of 12 amino acids. V gave up 4 bases and J gave up 3 bases, with 6 bases separating them. Here the CDR3 DNA reads TGTGCCAGCAGCTGGACAGACACTGAAGCTTTCTTT. Amino acids: CASSWTDTEAFF.

This clone was seen just once. The chain has TRBV7-9 and TRBJ2-7; no clear D. In germline, CDR1 is SEHNR, CDR2 FQNEAQ (reference sequence). Trimming pared 1 base from V and 3 bases from J, leaving 10 bases between. The CDR3 runs 14 residues. CDR3 nucleotides: TGTGCCAGCAGCTTAGGGCAGTCATTCTACGAGCAGTACTTC. This gives the protein CASSLGQSFYEQYF.

The rearrangement links TRBV18 to TRBJ2-3, with D perhaps matching TRBD1 (6 bases). The germline gives CDR1 KGHSH, CDR2 LQKENI. The CDR3 covers 16 residues. V was cut by 6 bases and J by 1 base, with 17 bases left in between. CDR3 nucleotides: TGTGCCAGCTCCGTTAGGTGGGACACTCGCACAGATACGCAGTATTTT. This translates into CASSVRWDTRTDTQYF.